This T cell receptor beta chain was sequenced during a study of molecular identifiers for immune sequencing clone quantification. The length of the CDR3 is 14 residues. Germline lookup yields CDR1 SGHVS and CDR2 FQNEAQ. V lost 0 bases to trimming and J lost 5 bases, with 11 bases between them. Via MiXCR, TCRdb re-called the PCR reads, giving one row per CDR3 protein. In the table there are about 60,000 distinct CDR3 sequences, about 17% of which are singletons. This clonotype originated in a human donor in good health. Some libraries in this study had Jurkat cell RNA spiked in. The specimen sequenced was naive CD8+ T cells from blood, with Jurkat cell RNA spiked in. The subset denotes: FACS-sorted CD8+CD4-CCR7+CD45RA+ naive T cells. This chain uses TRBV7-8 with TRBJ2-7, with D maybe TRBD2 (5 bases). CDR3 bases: TGTGCCAGCAGCTTAGCTACTAGACCAGACGAGCAGTACTTC. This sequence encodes CASSLATRPDEQYF. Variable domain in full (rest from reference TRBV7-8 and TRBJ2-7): GAGVSQSPRYKVAKRGQDVALRCDPISGHVSLFWYQQALGQGPEFLTYFQNEAQLDKSGLPSDRFFAERPEGSVSTLKIQRTQQEDSAVYLCASSLATRPDEQYFGPGTRLTVT.